A selection of T cell receptor beta chains follows, all from one sample in a study of CD8 T cells in Susac syndrome. TCRdb passed the immunoSEQ multiplex PCR reads through MiXCR, listing each CDR3 protein once. The sample lists around 80,000 distinct CDR3 sequences, about 91% seen once, with just over 0.5% in the top ten. Source material: CD8+ T cells from PBMCs. The receptors were sampled from a human donor with multiple sclerosis. The CDR3 runs from the conserved cysteine through the conserved F or W. The D gene is left open where the match is weak. Some rows mark clone size as missing; the rest say once, few, many or name a class of expanded clone.

v_gene: TRBV6-2/TRBV6-3
d_gene: .
j_gene: TRBJ2-5
abundance: .
CDR3aa: CASSYSASKRPRETQYF
CDR3nt: TGTGCCAGCAGTTACTCCGCCAGTAAAAGGCCCCGGGAGACCCAGTACTTC

v_gene: TRBV27
d_gene: .
j_gene: TRBJ2-7
abundance: few
CDR3aa: CASIRGPEQYF
CDR3nt: TGTGCCAGCATTCGGGGTCCCGAGCAGTACTTC

v_gene: TRBV6-1
d_gene: TRBD2
j_gene: TRBJ2-7
abundance: .
CDR3aa: CASSGGTSGYEQYF
CDR3nt: TGTGCCAGCAGTGGTGGGACTAGCGGGTACGAGCAGTACTTC

v_gene: TRBV27
d_gene: .
j_gene: TRBJ2-3
abundance: .
CDR3aa: CASSLSTDTQYF
CDR3nt: TGTGCCAGCAGTTTATCGACAGATACGCAGTATTTT

v_gene: TRBV2
d_gene: TRBD2
j_gene: TRBJ2-7
abundance: .
CDR3aa: CASSTYSGKHYEQYF
CDR3nt: TGTGCCAGCAGTACCTACAGCGGGAAGCACTACGAGCAGTACTTC

v_gene: TRBV4-1
d_gene: .
j_gene: TRBJ2-2
abundance: once
CDR3aa: CASSQVQRATGELFF
CDR3nt: TGCGCCAGCAGCCAAGTTCAGCGGGCCACCGGGGAGCTGTTTTTT

v_gene: TRBV19
d_gene: .
j_gene: TRBJ2-7
abundance: .
CDR3aa: CASRTAVGEQYF
CDR3nt: TGTGCCAGTAGGACAGCGGTGGGCGAGCAGTACTTC

v_gene: TRBV6-5
d_gene: .
j_gene: TRBJ1-2
abundance: .
CDR3aa: CASTETGYGYTF
CDR3nt: TGTGCCAGCACCGAGACAGGCTATGGCTACACCTTC

v_gene: TRBV29-1
d_gene: TRBD1
j_gene: TRBJ2-5
abundance: .
CDR3aa: CSGLQGWQETQYF
CDR3nt: TGCAGCGGTCTACAGGGGTGGCAAGAGACCCAGTACTTC

v_gene: TRBV2
d_gene: TRBD2
j_gene: TRBJ2-2
abundance: .
CDR3aa: CASSGLAERNRTNTGELFF
CDR3nt: TGTGCCAGCAGTGGACTAGCGGAACGTAACCGTACGAACACCGGGGAGCTGTTTTTT

v_gene: TRBV6-5
d_gene: .
j_gene: TRBJ1-2
abundance: .
CDR3aa: CASRGAATVGYGYTF
CDR3nt: TGTGCCAGCAGGGGGGCGGCAACGGTAGGCTATGGCTACACCTTC

v_gene: TRBV12-5
d_gene: .
j_gene: TRBJ2-3
abundance: .
CDR3aa: CASGLAPWDTQYF
CDR3nt: TGTGCTAGTGGTTTGGCCCCCTGGGATACGCAGTATTTT

v_gene: TRBV7-3
d_gene: TRBD2
j_gene: TRBJ2-1
abundance: .
CDR3aa: CASSLWEMGLAGGYNEQFF
CDR3nt: TGTGCCAGCAGCTTATGGGAAATGGGGCTAGCGGGGGGATACAATGAGCAGTTCTTC

v_gene: TRBV19
d_gene: TRBD1
j_gene: TRBJ2-7
abundance: .
CDR3aa: CASRGASYRGTYEQYF
CDR3nt: TGTGCCAGCAGGGGAGCGAGCTACAGGGGAACCTACGAGCAGTACTTC

v_gene: TRBV12-3/TRBV12-4
d_gene: .
j_gene: TRBJ2-3
abundance: .
CDR3aa: CASRAMDIYSTDTQYF
CDR3nt: TGTGCCAGCAGAGCCATGGACATCTATTCCACAGATACGCAGTATTTT

v_gene: TRBV6-5
d_gene: TRBD1
j_gene: TRBJ2-2
abundance: few
CDR3aa: CASSYSQRGPTGELFF
CDR3nt: TGTGCCAGCAGTTACTCGCAAAGGGGGCCCACCGGGGAGCTGTTTTTT

v_gene: TRBV7-3
d_gene: .
j_gene: TRBJ1-6
abundance: .
CDR3aa: CASSLTGSRGNSPLHF
CDR3nt: TGTGCCAGCAGCTTAACAGGGAGTCGCGGTAATTCACCCCTCCACTTT

v_gene: TRBV4-3
d_gene: TRBD2
j_gene: TRBJ2-7
abundance: .
CDR3aa: CASSHTGGSYEQYF
CDR3nt: TGCGCCAGCAGCCATACGGGAGGGAGCTACGAGCAGTACTTC

v_gene: TRBV6-1
d_gene: .
j_gene: TRBJ2-1
abundance: .
CDR3aa: CASSGIADRLDEQFF
CDR3nt: TGTGCCAGCAGTGGCATAGCGGACCGCCTGGATGAGCAGTTCTTC

v_gene: TRBV15
d_gene: .
j_gene: TRBJ1-5
abundance: .
CDR3aa: CATSRDRQVSNQPQHF
CDR3nt: TGTGCCACCAGCAGAGACAGACAGGTTAGCAATCAGCCCCAGCATTTT

v_gene: TRBV10-3
d_gene: TRBD2
j_gene: TRBJ2-1
abundance: .
CDR3aa: CAISESLASGSDEQFF
CDR3nt: TGTGCCATCAGTGAGTCTCTGGCTAGCGGGAGTGATGAGCAGTTCTTC

v_gene: TRBV7-8
d_gene: .
j_gene: TRBJ1-6
abundance: .
CDR3aa: CASSLGSLDGSPLHF
CDR3nt: TGTGCCAGCAGCTTAGGCTCCTTGGACGGTTCACCCCTCCACTTT

v_gene: TRBV29-1
d_gene: .
j_gene: TRBJ2-2
abundance: .
CDR3aa: CSVAGQKNTGELFF
CDR3nt: TGCAGCGTTGCTGGGCAGAAGAACACCGGGGAGCTGTTTTTT